This T cell receptor (beta chain) emerged from a study of monozygotic twins with inflammatory bowel disease. A remark on this clonotype: Its antigen is still unknown.

TCRdb reworked the 5' RACE reads into one entry per CDR3 protein, no DNA. The sample has 200,000 to 250,000 distinct CDR3 sequences; the top ten hold around 7.6%. Overall study results and limits: Diversity of TCRbeta measured by inverse Simpson was lower in IBD patients than in healthy co-twins. Healthy twins shared more clonotypes with others than IBD patients, most markedly active ones. Among patients, repertoires may have gained variability from differing immunosuppressive treatments.

From germline, CDR1 is SGHRS and CDR2 YFSETQ. The CDR3 spans 16 residues. The TCR originated in a human donor with ulcerative colitis or Crohn's disease, or a healthy co-twin of an affected twin (not recorded which). This rearrangement joins TRBV5-1 to TRBJ1-6; the D call from TCRdb, TRBD1, cannot be confirmed without DNA. Specimen: blood. CDR3: CASSLGSGWLNSPLHF.